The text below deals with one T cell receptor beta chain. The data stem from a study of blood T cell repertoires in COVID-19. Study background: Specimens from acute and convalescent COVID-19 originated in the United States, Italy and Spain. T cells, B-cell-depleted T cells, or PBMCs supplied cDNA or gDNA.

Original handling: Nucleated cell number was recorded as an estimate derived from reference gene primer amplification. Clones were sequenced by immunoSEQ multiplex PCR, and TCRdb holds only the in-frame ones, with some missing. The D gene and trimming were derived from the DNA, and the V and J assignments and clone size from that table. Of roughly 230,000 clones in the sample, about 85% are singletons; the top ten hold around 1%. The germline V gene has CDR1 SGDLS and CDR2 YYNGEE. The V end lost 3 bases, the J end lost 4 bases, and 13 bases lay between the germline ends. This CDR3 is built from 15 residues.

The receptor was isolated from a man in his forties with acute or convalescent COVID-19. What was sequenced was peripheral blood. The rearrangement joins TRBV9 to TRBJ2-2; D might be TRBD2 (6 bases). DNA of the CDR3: TGTGCCAGCAGCGACCGGGGGTCCTTCACCGGGGAGCTGTTTTTT. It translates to CASSDRGSFTGELFF.